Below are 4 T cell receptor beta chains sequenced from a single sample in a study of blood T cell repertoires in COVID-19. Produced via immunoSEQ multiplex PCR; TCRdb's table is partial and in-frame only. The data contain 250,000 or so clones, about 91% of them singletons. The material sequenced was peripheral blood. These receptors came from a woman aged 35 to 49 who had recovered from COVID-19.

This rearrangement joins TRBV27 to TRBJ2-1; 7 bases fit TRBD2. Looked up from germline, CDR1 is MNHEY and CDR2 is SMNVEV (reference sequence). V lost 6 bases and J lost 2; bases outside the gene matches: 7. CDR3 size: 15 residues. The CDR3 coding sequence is TGTGCCAGCAGCCGCGCGGGGGTGGCCTACAATGAGCAGTTCTTC. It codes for CASSRAGVAYNEQFF.

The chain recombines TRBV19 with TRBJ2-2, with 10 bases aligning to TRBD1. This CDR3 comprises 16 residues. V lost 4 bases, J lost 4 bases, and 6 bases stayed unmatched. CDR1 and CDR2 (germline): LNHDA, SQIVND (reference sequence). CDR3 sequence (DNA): TGTGCCAGTAGTAGCAGACAGGGGGCGAGCACCGGGGAGCTGTTTTTT. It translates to CASSSRQGASTGELFF.

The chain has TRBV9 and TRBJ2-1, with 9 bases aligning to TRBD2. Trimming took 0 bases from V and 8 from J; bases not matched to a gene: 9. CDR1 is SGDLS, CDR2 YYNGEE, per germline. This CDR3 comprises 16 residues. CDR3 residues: CASSVGGGGDPDEQFF. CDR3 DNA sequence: TGTGCCAGCAGCGTAGGTGGCGGGGGGGACCCTGATGAGCAGTTCTTC.

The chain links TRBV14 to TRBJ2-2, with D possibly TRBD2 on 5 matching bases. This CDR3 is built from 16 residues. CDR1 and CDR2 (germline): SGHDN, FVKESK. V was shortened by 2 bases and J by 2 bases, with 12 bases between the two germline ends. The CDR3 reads CASSQFRTGNTGELFF. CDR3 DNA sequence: TGTGCCAGCAGCCAATTTAGGACTGGTAACACCGGGGAGCTGTTTTTT.